This T cell receptor beta chain came from a study of cytomegalovirus exposure and HLA in healthy donors. Study-wide context: Membership in the Caucasian-associated ancestry cluster was found for around 81% of 300 to 500 genotyped donors. Study-level findings and limits: Of the V segments, some could not be distinguished, including TRBV6-2 and TRBV6-3, and were excluded. Analysis performed later found roughly 18,000 TCR beta sequences associated with HLA alleles at 0.05 false discovery rate.

There were likely unrecorded immune exposures, though donors were nominally healthy when sampled. This PCR relied on a set of 60 Vbeta primers and 13 Jbeta primers. Only in-frame clones appear in the TCRdb table, and some are missing; sequencing was by immunoSEQ multiplex PCR. Seen here are 140,000 or so clones, roughly 65% observed once, and the top ten hold 4% to 5.5%. This CDR3 region has 16 residues. V shed 5 bases and J shed 4 bases, with 19 bases lying between them. Germline-derived CDR1 and CDR2 are MNHNY and SVGAGI (reference sequence). Only one count was recorded for this clone. Its antigen is still unknown.

This sequence originates from a man aged 55-75 years in good health and CMV-seronegative. This chain connects TRBV6-6 to TRBJ2-3, with a possible D match to TRBD1 (6 bases). Sequencing used PBMCs. Written as DNA, the CDR3 is TGTGCCAGCAGTGCCGCGGGTGGCAGGGGTCCAGATACGCAGTATTTT. This encodes CASSAAGGRGPDTQYF.